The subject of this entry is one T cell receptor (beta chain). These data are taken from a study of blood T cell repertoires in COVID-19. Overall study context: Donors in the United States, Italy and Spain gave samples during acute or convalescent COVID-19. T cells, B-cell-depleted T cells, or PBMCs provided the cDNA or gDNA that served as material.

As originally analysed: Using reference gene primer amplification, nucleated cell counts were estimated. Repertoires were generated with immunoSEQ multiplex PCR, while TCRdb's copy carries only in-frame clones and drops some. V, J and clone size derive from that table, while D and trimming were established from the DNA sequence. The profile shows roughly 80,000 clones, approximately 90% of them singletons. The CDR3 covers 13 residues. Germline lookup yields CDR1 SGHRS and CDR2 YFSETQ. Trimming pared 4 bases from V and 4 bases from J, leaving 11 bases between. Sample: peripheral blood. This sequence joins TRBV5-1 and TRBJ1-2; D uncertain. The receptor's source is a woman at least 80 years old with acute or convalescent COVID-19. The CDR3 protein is CASSGGYGYGYTF. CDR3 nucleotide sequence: TGCGCCAGCAGCGGAGGGTATGGCTATGGCTACACCTTC.